Listed below are T cell receptor beta chains from one sample, sequenced in a study of blood T cell repertoires in COVID-19. Clones were sequenced by immunoSEQ multiplex PCR, and TCRdb holds only the in-frame ones, with some missing. The table has approximately 240,000 clones, roughly 84% seen once. The specimen sequenced was peripheral blood. The origin of the receptors is a woman between 35 and 50 years old with active or convalescent COVID-19. The CDR3 runs from the conserved cysteine through the conserved F or W. The order of the fields is clone size, V gene, J gene, D gene, CDR3 DNA, CDR3 protein. A D gene is named only where the DNA matches it firmly. Part of the rows lack a size; the others show once, few, many or a class for expanded clones.

NA,TRBV6-5,TRBJ1-5,NA,TGTGCCAGCAGTTCAGGCAATCAGCCCCAGCATTTT,CASSSGNQPQHF
NA,TRBV5-1,TRBJ1-1,TRBD1,TGCGCCAGCAGCTTCGGACAGGGGTTTGTGGACACTGAAGCTTTCTTT,CASSFGQGFVDTEAFF
NA,TRBV7-2,TRBJ1-3,TRBD1,TGTGCCAGCACCAGGGTCAGGGGGGAGAGCCCTGGAAACACCATATATTTT,CASTRVRGESPGNTIYF
NA,TRBV5-4,TRBJ2-7,TRBD2,TGTGCCAGCAGCTTGTTCCGCGGGAGCTCCTACGAGCAGTACTTC,CASSLFRGSSYEQYF
NA,TRBV4-1,TRBJ2-1,TRBD1,TGCGCCAGCAGCCAAGATGGACAGGGGGTCTACAATGAGCAGTTCTTC,CASSQDGQGVYNEQFF
few,TRBV9,TRBJ2-7,TRBD1,TGTGCCAGCAGCAGAACAGGGGGATCCTCCTCCGAGCAGTACTTC,CASSRTGGSSSEQYF
NA,TRBV12-3/TRBV12-4,TRBJ1-2,NA,TGTGCCAGCAGGACGCAGGGAAGCTACACCTTC,CASRTQGSYTF
NA,TRBV27,TRBJ1-5,NA,TGTGCCAGCAGTTTGGGGGGGGTGGGCCAGCCCCAGCATTTT,CASSLGGVGQPQHF
once,TRBV6-5,TRBJ2-3,TRBD2,TGTGCCAGCAGTATGAGGCGGGGGGGCACAGATACGCAGTATTTT,CASSMRRGGTDTQYF
NA,TRBV10-3,TRBJ1-2,NA,TGTGCCAGCGGCGGCGCCGATTATGGCTACACCTTC,CASGGADYGYTF
NA,TRBV12-3/TRBV12-4,TRBJ2-3,NA,TGTGCCAGCAGCCGATCGACTCCAGATACGCAGTATTTT,CASSRSTPDTQYF
few,TRBV28,TRBJ1-2,NA,TGTGCCAGCACCGGCGGTTATGGCTACACCTTC,CASTGGYGYTF
NA,TRBV6-6,TRBJ2-7,NA,TGTGCCAGCAGAACCCCAAACGGAGGGACTGTCTACGAGCAGTACTTC,CASRTPNGGTVYEQYF
NA,TRBV7-9,TRBJ1-1,NA,TGTGCCAGCAGCTTAGGGAGGGGCGCTGAAGCTTTCTTT,CASSLGRGAEAFF
NA,TRBV24-1,TRBJ1-1,NA,TGTGCCACCAGTGATTTGTCCAGGGTGAACACTGAAGCTTTCTTT,CATSDLSRVNTEAFF
NA,TRBV28,TRBJ1-2,NA,TGTGCCAGCAGTTTGGAGGCCAGGCCAATCTATGGCTACACCTTC,CASSLEARPIYGYTF
NA,TRBV3-1/TRBV3-2,TRBJ1-2,NA,TGTGCCAGCAGCCAGGTAACAGGGAACTTGCGCTATGGCTACACCTTC,CASSQVTGNLRYGYTF
NA,TRBV5-4,TRBJ2-2,NA,TGTGCCAGCAGCTCCCAGGGTATCACCGGGGAGCTGTTTTTT,CASSSQGITGELFF
NA,TRBV28,TRBJ1-2,NA,TGTGCCAGCACCCCTAGGGGCGGGATCGGCTACACCTTC,CASTPRGGIGYTF
NA,TRBV19,TRBJ1-5,TRBD1,TGTGCCAGTAGTATAGAGGGGACAGGGCCTAGGCCCCAGCATTTT,CASSIEGTGPRPQHF
NA,TRBV2,TRBJ1-3,NA,TGTGCCAGTCAGGTTTCCTCTGGAAACACCATATATTTT,CASQVSSGNTIYF
NA,TRBV19,TRBJ2-3,NA,TGTGCCAGTAGTAGGTGGGAGCGGGTGGTTGGCGCAGATACGCAGTATTTT,CASSRWERVVGADTQYF
NA,TRBV28,TRBJ1-6,NA,TGTGCCGCCCGGACAAAAGATAATTCACCCCTCCACTTT,CAARTKDNSPLHF
NA,TRBV11-3,TRBJ2-3,NA,TGTGCCAGCAGCCCAGGGTCAGATACGCAGTATTTT,CASSPGSDTQYF
NA,TRBV30,TRBJ1-6,NA,TGTGCCTGGAGTGGTCGGGATTCACCCCTCCACTTT,CAWSGRDSPLHF
NA,TRBV7-9,TRBJ2-1,NA,TGTGCCAGCACCCCCCCCCTCCTCCAGGGCAGGAATGAGCAGTTCTTC,CASTPPLLQGRNEQFF
NA,TRBV28,TRBJ1-5,TRBD1,TGTGCCAGCTTTATGACAGGGGGCAATCAGCCCCAGCATTTT,CASFMTGGNQPQHF
NA,TRBV14,TRBJ2-2,NA,TGTGCCAGCAGCCAAGAAACACCATCGAACACCGGGGAGCTGTTTTTT,CASSQETPSNTGELFF
NA,TRBV5-6,TRBJ1-4,TRBD1,TGTGCCAGCAGTCTACAGGGGGCGTATGAAAAACTGTTTTTT,CASSLQGAYEKLFF